The T cell receptor (beta chain) described here comes from a study of vaccination and CD4 T cells after COVID-19. As to treatment: approximately 9-day PBMC culture with coronavirus spike peptide pools or control peptides (ViraFEST assay). Germline trimming cut 4 bases from V and 5 bases from J; bases unmatched to any gene: 14. Germline V lookup: CDR1 SGHVS, CDR2 FQNEAQ. The CDR3 extends over 16 amino acids. As to this clonotype: Its antigen is as yet unknown.

Sequence data for DNA of cultured CD4+ T cells were generated by the Oncomine TCR Beta short-read assay. TCRdb redid the calling of the PCR reads with MiXCR, one entry per CDR3 protein. The profile covers about 21,000 distinct CDR3 sequences, with roughly half appearing a single time and nearly 2.5% taken by the ten largest. This specimen consisted of CD4+ T cells from blood, cultured in vitro, obtained after SARS-CoV-2 vaccination. The rearrangement links TRBV7-8 to TRBJ2-7, with 7 bases matching TRBD1. The sequence was obtained from a human donor who had recovered from COVID-19. CDR3 in DNA: TGTGCCAGCAGCTCCGCAACCGGGACAGTCCGTCACGAGCAGTACTTC. Translation gives CASSSATGTVRHEQYF.